Sequencing of this T cell receptor beta chain was carried out in a study of T cells in Graves' hyperthyroidism and ophthalmopathy. Study-wide results and caveats: Among clonotypes expanded in thyroid above 0.001, most were also found in blood.

The investigators amplified TCR beta CDR3 regions from RNA transcripts. The TCR CDR3 first-round RT-PCR relied on the HTBI primer set. TCRdb reprocessed the multiplex PCR reads via MiXCR and lists one record per CDR3 protein. Of about 560,000 distinct CDR3 sequences in the sample, approximately 15% are singletons; the top ten hold about 20%. Each patient was aged 18 to 65 and had newly diagnosed hyperthyroidism of under 2 months' duration. Orbital computed tomography, thyroid ultrasound, serum thyroxine and TRAb, and clinical symptoms together informed the diagnoses. V was shortened by 8 bases and J by 0 bases, with 11 bases between the two germline ends. The CDR3 covers 15 residues. Germline V gene lookup returns CDR1 MRHNA and CDR2 SNTAGT. Regarding this clonotype: Its specificity is not known.

The source material was blood. This receptor was taken from a woman aged 18-29 years with Graves' hyperthyroidism. This chain connects TRBV6-4 to TRBJ1-6; weak D call: TRBD1 (5 bases). For the CDR3, the DNA is TGTGCCAGCTGGGGGATTAGCTCCTATAATTCACCCCTCCACTTT. Its protein is CASWGISSYNSPLHF.